Presented here are 3 T cell receptor beta chains from one specimen sequenced in a study of cytomegalovirus exposure and HLA in healthy donors (dated by TCRdb to the late 2010s). Library construction relied on the immunoSEQ multiplex PCR assay. For the multiplex PCR, a mixture combining 60 forward primers for TCR Vbeta segments and 13 reverse primers for TCR Jbeta segments was used. TCRdb retrieved this table from immuneACCESS and kept in-frame rearrangements only. Not all clones are present; in checked studies, unresolved V genes account for under half, and no reason is known for the remainder. For this sample the table gives about 100,000 clones, of which approximately 68% were detected only once. Clones ranked in the top ten supply about 4.9% of the sample. Input material: PBMCs. The receptors originated from a woman under 30 in good health and CMV-seropositive.

CDR3 residues: CASSLTGQGELYGYTF. The CDR3 DNA reads as TGTGCCAGCAGCTTAACCGGACAGGGGGAACTCTATGGCTACACCTTC. V gene TRBV7-3 combines with J gene TRBJ1-2; 10 nucleotides agree with TRBD1. Germline V gene data show CDR1 as SGHTA and CDR2 as FQGTGA. The trim removed 0 bases at V and 4 bases at J, leaving 5 bases unmatched. This CDR3 is built from 16 residues.

The genes are TRBV27 and TRBJ2-1; D is unclear. Germline V gene sequence: CDR1 MNHEY, CDR2 SMNVEV (reference sequence). Trimming cost V 5 bases and J 8 bases, with 7 bases left between them. The CDR3 has 11 amino acids. The CDR3 sequence: CASSHIDEQFF. The CDR3 DNA is TGTGCCAGCAGTCACATTGATGAGCAGTTCTTC.

The chain employs TRBV19 and TRBJ2-3, with D tentatively TRBD1 (6 bases). Germline CDR1 reads LNHDA; CDR2 reads SQIVND (reference sequence). The CDR3 loop spans 14 amino acids. The V end lost 6 bases, the J end lost 1 base, and 11 bases lay between the germline ends. This CDR3 reads CASSRDTGTDTQYF. As DNA, the CDR3 is TGTGCCAGTAGCCGGGACACGGGCACAGATACGCAGTATTTT.